A single sample is the source of the 20 T cell receptor beta chains below, sequenced in a study of Ad26.COV2.S vaccination and SARS-CoV-2 variants. Sequencing was performed with immunoSEQ multiplex PCR; in TCRdb, only in-frame clones are kept and a portion is missing. The sample holds fewer than 800,000 clones, 89% seen once. Stated treatment: roughly 19 received Ad26.COV2.S at low or high dose, single or two shots; about 5 received placebo; per-sample allocation not given. Vaccine and placebo recipients were sampled on day 63 after the first injection. This material consisted of peripheral blood, taken in a trial of Ad26.COV2.S vaccine versus placebo. Every receptor here comes from a person aged 18 to 59 who received the Ad26.COV2.S COVID-19 vaccine or a placebo.

Ten or more counts support this clone. This chain joins TRBV14 and TRBJ2-7, with 9 bases fitting TRBD1. Unmatched junction bases numbered 10, after V lost 2 bases and J lost 5 bases. Germline-derived CDR1 and CDR2 are SGHDN and FVKESK. The CDR3 runs to 16 residues. The CDR3 DNA sequence: TGTGCCAGCAGCCAACCAGGGGGGACAGGGTTCCACGAGCAGTACTTC. Encoded protein: CASSQPGGTGFHEQYF.

The chain couples TRBV2 to TRBJ2-2, with 14 bases matching TRBD2. In germline, CDR1 is SNHLY, CDR2 FYNNEI. This CDR3 comprises 16 residues. The J segment lost 1 base and the V segment lost 11 bases, leaving 6 bases of the junction unmatched. For the CDR3, the DNA is TGTGCCGGCGGACTAGCGGGAGGCCTGAACACCGGGGAGCTGTTTTTT. Its translation: CAGGLAGGLNTGELFF.

The CDR3 region has the DNA TGTGCCAGCAGCGTATCTGGTGGGGGGGCACTTATATATACGCAGTATTTT. The encoded protein is CASSVSGGGALIYTQYF. The rearrangement links TRBV9 to TRBJ2-3; possible D gene TRBD2, 7 bases. Germline values: CDR1 SGDLS, CDR2 YYNGEE. The V end lost 1 base, the J end lost 7 bases, and 22 bases lay between the germline ends. CDR3 size: 17 residues.

This rearrangement joins TRBV11-2 to TRBJ1-1; 7 bases map to TRBD1. With V trimmed by 5 bases and J by 4 bases, 7 bases remained unmatched. CDR1 and CDR2 from the germline V gene are SGHAT and FQNNGV. The CDR3 contains 14 residues. The CDR3 DNA reads TGTGCCAGCAGCATGACAGGGACTGGCACTGAAGCTTTCTTT. Residues: CASSMTGTGTEAFF.

The rearrangement links TRBV12-3 or TRBV12-4 to TRBJ2-3, with no clear D. The CDR3 is made up of 11 amino acids. The ends were cut back, 7 bases at V and 5 bases at J, with 7 bases in the middle. The CDR3 sequence: CASTPGDTQYF. Written as DNA, the CDR3 is TGTGCCAGCACCCCCGGAGATACGCAGTATTTT.

The rearrangement links TRBV6-5 to TRBJ1-2; D call uncertain. Trimming cost V 2 bases and J 4 bases, with 11 bases left between them. The CDR3 has 14 residues. The germline CDR1 and CDR2 sequences are MNHEY and SVGAGI. The CDR3 bases are TGTGCCAGCAGTTACGGGGAGGGCTCCTATGGCTACACCTTC. Its translation: CASSYGEGSYGYTF.

The V and J genes are TRBV18 and TRBJ2-2, with TRBD1 matching over 7 bases. The V and J ends lost 0 bases and 2 bases, in that order; junction bases with no gene match: 15. Germline V CDR1 and CDR2: KGHSH, LQKENI. This CDR3 spans 20 amino acids. CDR3 nucleotides: TGTGCCAGCTCACCACCTGGGGTGACAGGGATAGTGGAAAACACCGGGGAGCTGTTTTTT. Protein product: CASSPPGVTGIVENTGELFF.

The J gene is TRBJ2-2, the V gene TRBV24-1; 7 nucleotides match TRBD2. CDR3 length equals 14 residues. Germline V gene data show CDR1 as KGHDR and CDR2 as SFDVKD. J was trimmed by 4 bases and V by 9 bases; bases with no gene match: 7. The CDR3 nucleotides read TGTGCCACCGGGGGGAGGGCGATCACCGGGGAGCTGTTTTTT. Translated, it gives CATGGRAITGELFF.

V and J are TRBV7-9 and TRBJ1-6; the match to TRBD1 covers 9 bases. J gave up 10 bases and V 2 bases, and 9 bases lay outside the gene matches. This CDR3 region has 16 residues. Germline V gene lookup returns CDR1 SEHNR and CDR2 FQNEAQ (reference sequence). The CDR3 region is CASSLHRGLSGSPLHF. CDR3 coding DNA: TGTGCCAGCAGCTTACACAGGGGGCTCTCCGGCTCACCCCTCCACTTT.

The chain carries TRBV29-1 and TRBJ1-4; 8 positions agree with TRBD1. V was pared by 7 bases and J by 1 base, with 5 bases of the junction left unmatched. Germline V lookup: CDR1 SQVTM, CDR2 ANQGSEA. The CDR3 runs 14 residues. The CDR3 sequence is CSGTTGGTNEKLFF. The CDR3 DNA is TGCAGCGGGACAACAGGGGGAACTAATGAAAAACTGTTTTTT.

The chain carries TRBV11-2 and TRBJ2-1; 9 bases agree with TRBD1. The CDR3 runs to 15 residues. CDR1 is SGHAT and CDR2 is FQNNGV in the germline V gene. With V trimmed by 5 bases and J by 2 bases, 4 bases remained unmatched. The CDR3 sequence is CASSPGTGPYNEQFF. CDR3 coding DNA: TGTGCCAGCAGCCCCGGGACAGGGCCCTACAATGAGCAGTTCTTC.

The V and J genes are TRBV6-1 and TRBJ2-1; 11 positions match TRBD2. From germline, CDR1 is MNHNS and CDR2 SASEGT. After removal of 3 bases from V and 4 bases from J, the junction contained 8 bases not matched to a gene. The CDR3 sequence is 17 residues long. The CDR3 bases are TGTGCCAGCAGTGATAATCCGGGGACTAGCGGATACAATGAGCAGTTCTTC. Translating gives CASSDNPGTSGYNEQFF.

The chain employs TRBV24-1 and TRBJ1-5, with D uncertain. V gave up 4 bases and J gave up 0 bases, with 6 bases separating them. CDR3 length: 14 amino acids. Germline-derived CDR1 and CDR2 are KGHDR and SFDVKD. CDR3 in amino acids: CATSEAYSNQPQHF. The CDR3 DNA follows: TGTGCCACCAGTGAGGCCTATAGCAATCAGCCCCAGCATTTT.

This clone was seen a single time. The V gene is TRBV3-1 (or the pseudogene TRBV3-2), the J gene TRBJ1-6; D is unclear. The V end lost 4 bases, the J end lost 2 bases, and 12 bases lay between the germline ends. The CDR3 totals 16 residues. CDR1 is LGHDT and CDR2 is YNNKEL in the germline V gene (reference sequence). CDR3: CASSRNPGAYNSPLHF. The CDR3 DNA reads TGTGCCAGCAGCCGAAACCCCGGGGCCTATAATTCACCCCTCCACTTT.

The rearrangement joins TRBV3-1 (or the pseudogene TRBV3-2) to TRBJ2-7; TRBD1 aligns across 7 bases. CDR3 length: 16 amino acids. V shed 1 base, J shed 6 bases, and the junction held 12 bases outside the gene matches. Germline V gene lookup returns CDR1 LGHDT and CDR2 YNNKEL (reference sequence). CDR3 DNA: TGTGCCAGCAGCCAAGCCCCAGGGGGTGATCCGTGCGAGCAGTACTTC. Translating it yields CASSQAPGGDPCEQYF.

This rearrangement joins TRBV6-2 or TRBV6-3 to TRBJ2-2; D is ambiguous. Trimming left V 2 bases short and J 9 bases short, with 13 bases between. The CDR3 covers 14 residues. CDR1 and CDR2 from the germline V gene are MNHEY and SVGEGT. CDR3 nucleotides: TGTGCCAGCAGTTACGCCGGAGTCGGCCGGGAGCTGTTTTTT. This translates into CASSYAGVGRELFF.

The genes are TRBV19 and TRBJ2-7; 10 nucleotides align to TRBD1. Germline CDR1 and CDR2: LNHDA and SQIVND (reference sequence). After removal of 9 bases from V and 2 bases from J, the junction contained 4 bases not matched to a gene. The CDR3 totals 13 residues. The CDR3 here is CASTGTGAYEQYF. DNA of the CDR3: TGTGCCAGCACCGGGACAGGGGCCTACGAGCAGTACTTC.

This chain uses TRBV30 with TRBJ2-6; 12 bases are a match to TRBD1. With V trimmed by 2 bases and J by 4 bases, 6 bases remained unmatched. This CDR3 comprises 17 residues. Germline V gene lookup returns CDR1 GTSNPN and CDR2 SVGIG (reference sequence). DNA for the CDR3: TGTGCCTGGAGTCCGGGACAGGGGGCGTCGGGGGCCAACGTCCTGACTTTC. Translation gives CAWSPGQGASGANVLTF.

This clone was seen a few times. V is TRBV7-2 and J is TRBJ1-1; no definite D call. Germline lookup yields CDR1 SGHTA and CDR2 FQGNSA. Trimming took off 0 bases at V and 0 bases at J, with 8 bases between the two ends. The CDR3 covers 15 residues. Here the CDR3 DNA reads TGTGCCAGCAGCTTAGCGCATGGGGTGAACACTGAAGCTTTCTTT. It encodes CASSLAHGVNTEAFF. Combining the CDR3 with reference TRBV7-2 and TRBJ1-1 gives the whole variable domain GAGVSQSPSNKVTEKGKDVELRCDPISGHTALYWYRQSLGQGLEFLIYFQGNSAPDKSGLPSDRFSAERTGGSVSTLTIQRTQQEDSAVYLCASSLAHGVNTEAFFGQGTRLTVV.

In this sample, this clone turned up a few times. The chain joins TRBV6-5 to TRBJ1-5; D remains unclear. The CDR3 sequence is 15 residues long. The V gene's germline CDR1 is MNHEY and CDR2 SVGAGI. V was pared by 0 bases and J by 7 bases, with 13 bases between. The CDR3 DNA sequence: TGTGCCAGCAGTTACTCGGCAGATTTAGGGCAGCCCCAGCATTTT. Translation: CASSYSADLGQPQHF.